This TCR beta chain is drawn from a study of identical twins. Study observations and caveats: Models underpredicted monozygotic twin sharing of out-of-frame TCR alpha. The authors drew conclusions from cross-sectional statistical analysis rather than following the same donors. Diverse VJ usage suggested most zero-insertion clonotypes were not invariant T cells.

TCRdb itself ran the 5' RACE reads through MiXCR, one entry per CDR3 protein. Here the sample spans 350,000 to 500,000 distinct CDR3 sequences, around 20% being singletons. Trimming stripped 1 base from V and 0 bases from J, with 13 bases between. CDR3 length: 17 amino acids. Germline-derived CDR1 and CDR2 are LNHNV and YYDKDF (reference sequence). Comment on this clonotype: The antigen is undetermined.

The chain carries TRBV15 and TRBJ1-3; weak D call: TRBD1 (6 bases). The sequenced sample consisted of naive T cells sorted from blood. The sequence came from a man aged 50-60 years in good health. CDR3 coding DNA: TGTGCCACCAGCAGAGCTTGGGGGGCAAGCTCTGGAAACACCATATATTTT. This encodes CATSRAWGASSGNTIYF.